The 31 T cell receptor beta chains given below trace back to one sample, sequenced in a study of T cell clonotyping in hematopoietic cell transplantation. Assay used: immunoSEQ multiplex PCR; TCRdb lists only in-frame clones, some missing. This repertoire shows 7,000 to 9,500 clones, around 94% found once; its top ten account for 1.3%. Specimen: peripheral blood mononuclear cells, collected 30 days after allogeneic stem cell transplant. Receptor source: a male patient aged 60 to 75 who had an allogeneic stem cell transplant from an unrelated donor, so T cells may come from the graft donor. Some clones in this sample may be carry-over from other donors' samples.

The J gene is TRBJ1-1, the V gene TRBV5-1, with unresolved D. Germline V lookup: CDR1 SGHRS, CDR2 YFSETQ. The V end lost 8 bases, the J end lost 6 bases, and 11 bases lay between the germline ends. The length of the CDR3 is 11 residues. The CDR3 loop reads CARRRWSEAFF. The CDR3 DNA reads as TGCGCCAGACGAAGATGGTCTGAAGCTTTCTTT.

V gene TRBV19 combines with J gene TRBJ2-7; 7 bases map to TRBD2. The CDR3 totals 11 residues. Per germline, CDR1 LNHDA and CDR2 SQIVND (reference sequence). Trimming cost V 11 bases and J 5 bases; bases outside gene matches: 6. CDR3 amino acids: CAAGEVDEQYF. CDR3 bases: TGTGCCGCGGGGGAGGTTGACGAGCAGTACTTC.

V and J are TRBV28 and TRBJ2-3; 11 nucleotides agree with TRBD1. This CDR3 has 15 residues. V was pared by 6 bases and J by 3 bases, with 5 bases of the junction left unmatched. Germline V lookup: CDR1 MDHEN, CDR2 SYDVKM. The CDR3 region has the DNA TGTGCCAGCAGCCCCGGACAGGGGGCGACAGATACGCAGTATTTT. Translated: CASSPGQGATDTQYF.

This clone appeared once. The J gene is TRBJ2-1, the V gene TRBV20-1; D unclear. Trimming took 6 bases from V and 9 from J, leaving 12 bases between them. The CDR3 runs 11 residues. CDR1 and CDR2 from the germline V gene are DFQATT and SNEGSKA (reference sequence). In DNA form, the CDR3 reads TGCAGTGCCGTTCCGACATCTGAGCAGTTCTTC. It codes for CSAVPTSEQFF.

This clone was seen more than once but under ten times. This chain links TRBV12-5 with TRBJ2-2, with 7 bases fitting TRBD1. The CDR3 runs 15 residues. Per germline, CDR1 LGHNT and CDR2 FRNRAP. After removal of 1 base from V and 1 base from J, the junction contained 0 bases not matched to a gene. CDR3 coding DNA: TGTGCTAGTGGTTTGGGGACAGGGAACACCGGGGAGCTGTTTTTT. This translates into CASGLGTGNTGELFF.

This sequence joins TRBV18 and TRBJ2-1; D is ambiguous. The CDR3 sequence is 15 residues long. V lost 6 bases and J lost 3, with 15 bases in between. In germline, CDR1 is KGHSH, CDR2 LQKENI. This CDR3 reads CASSFPWTYYNEQFF. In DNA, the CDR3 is TGTGCCAGCTCTTTTCCTTGGACGTACTACAATGAGCAGTTCTTC.

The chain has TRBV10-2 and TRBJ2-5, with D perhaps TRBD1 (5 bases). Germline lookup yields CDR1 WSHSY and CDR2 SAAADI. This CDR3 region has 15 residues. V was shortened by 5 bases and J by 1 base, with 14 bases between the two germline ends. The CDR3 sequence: CASSSSGPFQETQYF. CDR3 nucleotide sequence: TGCGCCAGCAGTTCGTCAGGGCCATTCCAAGAGACCCAGTACTTC.

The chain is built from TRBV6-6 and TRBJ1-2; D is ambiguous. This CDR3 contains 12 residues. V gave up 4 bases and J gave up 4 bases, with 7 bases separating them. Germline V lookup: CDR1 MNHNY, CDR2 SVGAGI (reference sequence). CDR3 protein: CASSLSTYGYTF. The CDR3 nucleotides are TGTGCCAGCAGTTTGTCTACCTATGGCTACACCTTC.

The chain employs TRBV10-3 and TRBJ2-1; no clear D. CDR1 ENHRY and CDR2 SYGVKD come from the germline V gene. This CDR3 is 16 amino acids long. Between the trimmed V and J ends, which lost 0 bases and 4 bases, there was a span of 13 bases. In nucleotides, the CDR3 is TGTGCCATCAGTGAGTCTGAAAATCGGCGGTACAATGAGCAGTTCTTC. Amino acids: CAISESENRRYNEQFF.

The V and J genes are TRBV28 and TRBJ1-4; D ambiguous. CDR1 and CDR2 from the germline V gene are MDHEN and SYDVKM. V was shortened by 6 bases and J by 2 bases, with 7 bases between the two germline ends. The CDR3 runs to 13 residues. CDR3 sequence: CASSAVTNEKLFF. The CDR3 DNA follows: TGTGCCAGCAGCGCGGTTACTAATGAAAAACTGTTTTTT.

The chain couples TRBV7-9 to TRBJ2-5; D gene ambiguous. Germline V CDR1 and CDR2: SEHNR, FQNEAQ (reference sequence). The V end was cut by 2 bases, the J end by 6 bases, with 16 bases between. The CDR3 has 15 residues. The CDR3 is CASSLTTRVHQTQYF. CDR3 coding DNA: TGTGCCAGCAGCTTAACAACGAGAGTACATCAGACCCAGTACTTC.

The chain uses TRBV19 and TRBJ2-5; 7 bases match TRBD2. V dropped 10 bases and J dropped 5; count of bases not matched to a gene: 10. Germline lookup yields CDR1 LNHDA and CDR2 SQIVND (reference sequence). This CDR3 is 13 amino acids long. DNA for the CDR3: TGTGCCACAAGGGGAGGGTTATGGGAGACCCAGTACTTC. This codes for CATRGGLWETQYF.

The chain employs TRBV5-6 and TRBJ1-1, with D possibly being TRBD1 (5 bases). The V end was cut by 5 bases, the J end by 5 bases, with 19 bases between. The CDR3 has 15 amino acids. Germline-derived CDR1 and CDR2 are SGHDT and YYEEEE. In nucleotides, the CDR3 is TGTGCCAGCAGACCCAATCCGGACACGCGTACTGAAGCTTTCTTT. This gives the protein CASRPNPDTRTEAFF.

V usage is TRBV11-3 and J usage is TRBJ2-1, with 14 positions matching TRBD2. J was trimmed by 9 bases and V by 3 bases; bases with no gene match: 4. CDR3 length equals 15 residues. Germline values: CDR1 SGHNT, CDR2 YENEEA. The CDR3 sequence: CASSLGLAGVGEQFF. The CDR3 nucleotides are TGTGCCAGCAGCTTGGGACTAGCGGGAGTGGGTGAGCAGTTCTTC.

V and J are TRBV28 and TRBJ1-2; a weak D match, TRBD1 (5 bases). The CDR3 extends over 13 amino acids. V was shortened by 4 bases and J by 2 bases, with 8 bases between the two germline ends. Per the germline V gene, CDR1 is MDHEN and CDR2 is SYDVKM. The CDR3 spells CASSSGANYGYTF. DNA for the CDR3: TGTGCCAGCAGTTCCGGGGCCAACTATGGCTACACCTTC.

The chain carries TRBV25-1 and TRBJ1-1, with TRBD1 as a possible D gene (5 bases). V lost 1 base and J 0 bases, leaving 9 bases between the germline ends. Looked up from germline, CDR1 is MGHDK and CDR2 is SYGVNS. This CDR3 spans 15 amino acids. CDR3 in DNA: TGTGCCAGCAGTGAATCTAAGACAGTGAACACTGAAGCTTTCTTT. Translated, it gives CASSESKTVNTEAFF.

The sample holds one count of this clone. CDR3 residues: CASSFTGQGAGELFF. CDR3 DNA: TGTGCCAGCAGCTTTACGGGACAGGGGGCCGGGGAGCTGTTTTTT. The rearrangement uses TRBV7-9 and TRBJ2-2; 11 bases align to TRBD1. Unmatched junction bases numbered 3, after V lost 3 bases and J lost 6 bases. The CDR3 contains 15 residues. Germline-derived CDR1 and CDR2 are SEHNR and FQNEAQ (reference sequence).

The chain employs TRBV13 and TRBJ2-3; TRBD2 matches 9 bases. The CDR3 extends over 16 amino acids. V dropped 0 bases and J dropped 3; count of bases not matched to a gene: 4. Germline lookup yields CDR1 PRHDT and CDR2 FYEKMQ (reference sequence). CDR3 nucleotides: TGTGCCAGCAGCTTAGGTGGTCTAGCGGGAACAGATACGCAGTATTTT. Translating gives CASSLGGLAGTDTQYF. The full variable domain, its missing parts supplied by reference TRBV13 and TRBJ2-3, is AAGVIQSPRHLIKEKRETATLKCYPIPRHDTVYWYQQGPGQDPQFLISFYEKMQSDKGSIPDRFSAQQFSDYHSELNMSSLELGDSALYFCASSLGGLAGTDTQYFGPGTRLTVL.

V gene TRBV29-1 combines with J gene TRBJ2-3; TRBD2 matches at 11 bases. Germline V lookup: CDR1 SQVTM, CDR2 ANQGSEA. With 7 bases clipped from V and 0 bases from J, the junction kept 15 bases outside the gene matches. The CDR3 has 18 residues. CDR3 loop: CSESGGLAEGGSTDTQYF. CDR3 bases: TGCAGCGAATCTGGGGGACTAGCGGAGGGGGGGAGCACAGATACGCAGTATTTT.

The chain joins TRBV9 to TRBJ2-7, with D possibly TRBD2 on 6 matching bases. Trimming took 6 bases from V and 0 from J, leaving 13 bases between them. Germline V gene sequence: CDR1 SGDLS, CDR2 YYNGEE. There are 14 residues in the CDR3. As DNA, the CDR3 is TGTGCCAGCAACGAAGCGGGCGACTCCTACGAGCAGTACTTC. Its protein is CASNEAGDSYEQYF.

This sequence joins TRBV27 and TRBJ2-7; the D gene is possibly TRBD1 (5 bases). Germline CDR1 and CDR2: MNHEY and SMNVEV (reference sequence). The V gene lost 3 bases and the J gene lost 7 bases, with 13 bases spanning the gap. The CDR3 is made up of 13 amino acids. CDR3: CASSFNRYWEQYF. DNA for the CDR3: TGTGCCAGCAGTTTTAACAGGTATTGGGAGCAGTACTTC.

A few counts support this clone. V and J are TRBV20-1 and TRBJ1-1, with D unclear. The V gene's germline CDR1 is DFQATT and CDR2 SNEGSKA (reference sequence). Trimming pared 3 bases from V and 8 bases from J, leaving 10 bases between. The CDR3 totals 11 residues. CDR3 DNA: TGCAGTGCTAGTTTTCTAGGGGAAGCTTTCTTT. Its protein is CSASFLGEAFF.

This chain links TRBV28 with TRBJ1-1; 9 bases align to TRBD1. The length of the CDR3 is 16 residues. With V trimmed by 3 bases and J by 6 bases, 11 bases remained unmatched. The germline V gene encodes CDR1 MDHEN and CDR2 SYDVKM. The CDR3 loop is CASSFHQGQGQAEAFF. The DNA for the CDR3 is TGTGCCAGCAGTTTCCACCAGGGACAGGGTCAGGCTGAAGCTTTCTTT.

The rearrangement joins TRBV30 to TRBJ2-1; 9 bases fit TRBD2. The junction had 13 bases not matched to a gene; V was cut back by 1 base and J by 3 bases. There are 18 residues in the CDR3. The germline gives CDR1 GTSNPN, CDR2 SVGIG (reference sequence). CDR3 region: CAWSALRLAGGLYNEQFF. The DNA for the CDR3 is TGTGCCTGGAGTGCTCTGAGGCTGGCGGGAGGGCTCTACAATGAGCAGTTCTTC.

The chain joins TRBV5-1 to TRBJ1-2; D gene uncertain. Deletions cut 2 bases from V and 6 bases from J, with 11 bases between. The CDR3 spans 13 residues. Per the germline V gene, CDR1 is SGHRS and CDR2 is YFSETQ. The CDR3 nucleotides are TGCGCCAGCAGCTTAGGTGGTTGGGATGGCTACACCTTC. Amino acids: CASSLGGWDGYTF.

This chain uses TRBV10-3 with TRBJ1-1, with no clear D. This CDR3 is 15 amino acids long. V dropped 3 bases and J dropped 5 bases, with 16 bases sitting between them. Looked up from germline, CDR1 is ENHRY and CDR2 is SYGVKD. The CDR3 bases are TGTGCCATCAGTGAAGACCGGGCGGGATGGACTGAAGCTTTCTTT. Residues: CAISEDRAGWTEAFF.

CDR3 in amino acids: CASSLKPRDEQYF. CDR3 nucleotide sequence: TGTGCCAGCAGCTTAAAGCCTCGCGACGAGCAGTACTTC. The chain is built from TRBV7-2 and TRBJ2-7; D unclear. V was cut by 2 bases and J by 5 bases, with 10 bases left in between. Germline assignment: CDR1 SGHTA and CDR2 FQGNSA. The CDR3 length is 13 residues.

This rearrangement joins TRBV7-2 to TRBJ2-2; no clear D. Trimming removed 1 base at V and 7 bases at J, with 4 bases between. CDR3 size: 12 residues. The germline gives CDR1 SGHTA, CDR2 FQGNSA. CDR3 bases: TGTGCCAGCAGCTTAGGCCGCGGGGAGCTGTTTTTT. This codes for CASSLGRGELFF.

CDR3 bases: TGTGCAGGGGCCCGGGTCCCTGGGGCGTCCCAGTACTTC. This codes for CAGARVPGASQYF. This chain connects TRBV2 to TRBJ2-5, with D perhaps TRBD1 (5 bases). The germline CDR1 and CDR2 sequences are SNHLY and FYNNEI. The CDR3 has 13 amino acids.

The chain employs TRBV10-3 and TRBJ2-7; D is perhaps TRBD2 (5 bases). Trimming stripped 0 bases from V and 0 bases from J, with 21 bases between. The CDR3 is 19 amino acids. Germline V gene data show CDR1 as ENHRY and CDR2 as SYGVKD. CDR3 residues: CAISESPGRVSASSYEQYF. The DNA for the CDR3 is TGTGCCATCAGTGAGTCGCCCGGGCGGGTTAGCGCGAGCTCCTACGAGCAGTACTTC.

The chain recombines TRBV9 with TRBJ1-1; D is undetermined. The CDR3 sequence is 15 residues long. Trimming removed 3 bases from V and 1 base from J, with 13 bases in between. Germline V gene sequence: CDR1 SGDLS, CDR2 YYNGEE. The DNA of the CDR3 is TGTGCCAGCAGCGCCCGACCGGGGAAGAACACTGAAGCTTTCTTT. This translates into CASSARPGKNTEAFF. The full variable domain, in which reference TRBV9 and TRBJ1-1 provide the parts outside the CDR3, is DSGVTQTPKHLITATGQRVTLRCSPRSGDLSVYWYQQSLDQGLQFLIQYYNGEERAKGNILERFSAQQFPDLHSELNLSSLELGDSALYFCASSARPGKNTEAFFGQGTRLTVV.